The 21 T cell receptor beta chains given below trace back to one sample, sequenced in a study of blood T cell repertoires in COVID-19. TCRdb's table, derived via immunoSEQ multiplex PCR, lists solely in-frame clones and lacks some. The table lists just under 40,000 clones, 87% of them singletons. The sequenced material came from peripheral blood. These receptor sequences come from a man over 45 with active or convalescent COVID-19.

V and J are TRBV15 and TRBJ1-4; 9 nucleotides agree with TRBD1. In germline, CDR1 is LNHNV, CDR2 YYDKDF (reference sequence). This CDR3 region has 15 residues. V dropped 0 bases and J dropped 10; count of bases not matched to a gene: 6. This CDR3 is CATSRDGTGWGKLFF. In DNA form, the CDR3 reads TGTGCCACCAGCAGAGATGGGACAGGGTGGGGAAAACTGTTTTTT.

The chain uses TRBV29-1 and TRBJ1-2; D unclear. The CDR3 totals 14 residues. CDR1 and CDR2 from the germline V gene are SQVTM and ANQGSEA. V was clipped by 0 bases and J by 6 bases, with 14 bases between them. Written as DNA, the CDR3 is TGCAGCGTTGAAGATTCATCTACGGGAGATGGCTACACCTTC. Residues: CSVEDSSTGDGYTF. The entire variable domain, with the rest obtained from reference TRBV29-1 and TRBJ1-2, is as follows: SAVISQKPSRDICQRGTSLTIQCQVDSQVTMMFWYRQQPGQSLTLIATANQGSEATYESGFVIDKFPISRPNLTFSTLTVSNMSPEDSSIYLCSVEDSSTGDGYTFGSGTRLTVV.

The chain employs TRBV10-1 and TRBJ1-3; D not certain. CDR1 is WNHNN and CDR2 is SYGVQD in the germline V gene (reference sequence). This CDR3 comprises 15 residues. Trimming removed 2 bases from V and 0 bases from J, with 8 bases in between. CDR3 bases: TGCGCCAGCAGTGAGGGACTCAACTCTGGAAACACCATATATTTT. Residues: CASSEGLNSGNTIYF.

This clone occurred once. This chain uses TRBV9 with TRBJ2-1; D might be TRBD2 (7 bases). Germline CDR1 is SGDLS and CDR2 is YYNGEE. The CDR3 runs 15 residues. V was shortened by 6 bases and J by 0 bases, with 13 bases between the two germline ends. CDR3: CASTQGGGSYNEQFF. The CDR3 DNA reads as TGTGCCAGCACCCAGGGAGGGGGCTCCTACAATGAGCAGTTCTTC.

This clone was recorded once. J is TRBJ2-1 and V is TRBV9, with D possibly matching TRBD2 (5 bases). V shed 0 bases and J shed 3 bases, with 10 bases lying between them. There are 15 residues in the CDR3. Germline V CDR1 and CDR2: SGDLS, YYNGEE. CDR3 residues: CASSVAREFYNEQFF. The CDR3 bases are TGTGCCAGCAGCGTAGCGAGGGAGTTCTACAATGAGCAGTTCTTC.

The V call is TRBV7-2, the J call TRBJ2-7; the match to TRBD2 covers 11 bases. The CDR3 runs to 15 residues. V trimming: 5 bases; J trimming: 3 bases; junction bases outside the gene matches: 6. Germline CDR1 reads SGHTA; CDR2 reads FQGNSA. The CDR3 is CASSPTSGRDYEQYF. The CDR3 bases are TGTGCCAGCAGCCCCACTAGCGGGAGAGACTACGAGCAGTACTTC.

DNA of the CDR3: TGTGCCAGCAGTCCTCGGACTAGCGGGGAGTCACCCCTCGGGCATGAGCAGTTCTTC. It encodes CASSPRTSGESPLGHEQFF. The V and J genes are TRBV27 and TRBJ2-1, with 12 nucleotides matching TRBD2. CDR1 MNHEY and CDR2 SMNVEV come from the germline V gene (reference sequence). V was clipped by 5 bases and J by 8 bases; unmatched bases: 19. The CDR3 is 19 amino acids.

The rearrangement links TRBV2 to TRBJ1-1, with D perhaps matching TRBD1 (6 bases). With 5 bases removed from V and 1 base from J, the gap between germline ends came to 11 bases. Per germline, CDR1 SNHLY and CDR2 FYNNEI. The CDR3 is 14 residues long. CDR3: CASSLQGPNTEAFF. DNA of the CDR3: TGTGCCAGCAGTTTACAGGGACCGAACACTGAAGCTTTCTTT.

The rearrangement links TRBV5-8 to TRBJ1-1, with 8 bases lining up with TRBD1. V shed 0 bases and J 5 bases; nucleotides not matched to a gene: 6. This CDR3 contains 15 residues. Germline V gene sequence: CDR1 SGHTS, CDR2 YDEGEE. This chain's CDR3 is CASSLAAGGRTEAFF. CDR3 coding DNA: TGTGCCAGCAGCTTGGCTGCAGGGGGCCGGACTGAAGCTTTCTTT.

V gene TRBV15 combines with J gene TRBJ1-1, with a weak D call TRBD1 (6 bases). The CDR3 extends over 14 amino acids. In germline, CDR1 is LNHNV, CDR2 YYDKDF (reference sequence). Trimming removed 3 bases from V and 1 base from J, with 9 bases in between. DNA for the CDR3: TGTGCCACCAGCAGGGGACAATGGAACACTGAAGCTTTCTTT. This translates into CATSRGQWNTEAFF. Variable domain in full (rest from reference TRBV15 and TRBJ1-1): DAMVIQNPRYQVTQFGKPVTLSCSQTLNHNVMYWYQQKSSQAPKLLFHYYDKDFNNEADTPDNFQSRRPNTSFCFLDIRSPGLGDTAMYLCATSRGQWNTEAFFGQGTRLTVV.

This clone was seen once. The chain recombines TRBV7-8 with TRBJ1-2, with D maybe TRBD1 (6 bases). The germline V gene has CDR1 SGHVS and CDR2 FQNEAQ. This CDR3 has 18 amino acids. Trimming took 1 base from V and 0 from J, leaving 18 bases between them. Here the CDR3 DNA reads TGTGCCAGCAGCTTAGGGACGGGGGGGCCCTTCGCTAACTATGGCTACACCTTC. Translating gives CASSLGTGGPFANYGYTF.

CDR3 in DNA: TGTGCCAGCAGTGGGGGACTCCGCACAGATACGCAGTATTTT. This translates into CASSGGLRTDTQYF. This sequence joins TRBV2 and TRBJ2-3, with D possibly TRBD2 on 6 matching bases. The length of the CDR3 is 14 residues. CDR1 and CDR2 (germline): SNHLY, FYNNEI. Trimming cost V 4 bases and J 1 base, with 9 bases left between them. The complete variable domain, with remaining parts taken from reference TRBV2 and TRBJ2-3, reads EPEVTQTPSHQVTQMGQEVILRCVPISNHLYFYWYRQILGQKVEFLVSFYNNEISEKSEIFDDQFSVERPDGSNFTLKIRSTKLEDSAMYFCASSGGLRTDTQYFGPGTRLTVL.

This clone qualifies as medium-sized (0.01 to 0.1%). CDR3 sequence (DNA): TGTGCCAGCAGAGACAGGACCTATAATTCACCCCTCCACTTT. Translation gives CASRDRTYNSPLHF. The genes are TRBV27 and TRBJ1-6, with a weak D call TRBD1 (6 bases). Trimming left V 6 bases short and J 2 bases short, with 8 bases between. This CDR3 contains 14 residues. The germline V gene has CDR1 MNHEY and CDR2 SMNVEV (reference sequence).

This clone showed up just a few times. The V call is TRBV7-9, the J call TRBJ1-5; tentative D call: TRBD1 (6 bases). This CDR3 comprises 15 residues. Trimming cost V 5 bases and J 5 bases, with 16 bases left between them. Germline V lookup: CDR1 SEHNR, CDR2 FQNEAQ (reference sequence). The CDR3 spells CASSPDAPGDQPQHF. In nucleotides, the CDR3 is TGTGCCAGCAGCCCGGACGCTCCAGGGGATCAGCCCCAGCATTTT.

The chain carries TRBV6-1 and TRBJ1-1; D unresolved. This CDR3 has 15 residues. Trimming shortened V by 3 bases and J by 1 base, and 12 bases separated the two germline ends. Germline CDR1 and CDR2: MNHNS and SASEGT. As DNA, the CDR3 is TGTGCCAGCAGTGAGCGGGTCAGAGGGAACACTGAAGCTTTCTTT. It encodes CASSERVRGNTEAFF.

The rearrangement links TRBV2 to TRBJ1-2; TRBD1 might be the D (6 bases). Germline V gene sequence: CDR1 SNHLY, CDR2 FYNNEI. The CDR3 has 13 residues. The V and J ends lost 0 bases and 9 bases respectively, with 11 bases between them. CDR3 bases: TGTGCCAGCAGTGAAGCGGACAGATATAGCTACACCTTC. This encodes CASSEADRYSYTF.

This sequence joins TRBV7-6 and TRBJ1-4; D is undetermined. CDR3 length: 15 amino acids. Germline V gene data show CDR1 as SGHVS and CDR2 as FNYEAQ. Trimming removed 5 bases from V and 0 bases from J, with 10 bases in between. Written as DNA, the CDR3 is TGTGCCAGCAGCATAGACAAATCAACTAATGAAAAACTGTTTTTT. This gives the protein CASSIDKSTNEKLFF.

This chain's CDR3 is CAIRWDRGKDEAFF. CDR3 DNA sequence: TGTGCCATCAGGTGGGACAGGGGAAAGGATGAAGCTTTCTTT. The chain is built from TRBV10-3 and TRBJ1-1, with 10 positions matching TRBD1. The trim removed 6 bases at V and 7 bases at J, leaving 8 bases unmatched. The CDR3 is 14 amino acids. CDR1 and CDR2 (germline): ENHRY, SYGVKD.

The V call is TRBV2, the J call TRBJ2-7; 10 nucleotides align to TRBD2. Trimming took 7 bases from V and 2 from J; bases not matched to a gene: 8. The CDR3 runs to 15 residues. Germline V gene data show CDR1 as SNHLY and CDR2 as FYNNEI. The CDR3 bases are TGTGCCAGCACCAGACTAGCGGGTGAAACCTACGAGCAGTACGTC. Encoded protein: CASTRLAGETYEQYV.

The rearrangement joins TRBV5-1 to TRBJ1-4; D not resolved. V was cut by 4 bases and J by 4 bases, with 11 bases left in between. The CDR3 contains 14 residues. Germline CDR1 reads SGHRS; CDR2 reads YFSETQ. DNA for the CDR3: TGCGCCAGCAGCGGCGGGTCTGGTAATGAAAAACTGTTTTTT. Translated, it gives CASSGGSGNEKLFF.

The chain uses TRBV3-1 (or the pseudogene TRBV3-2) and TRBJ1-4; 7 bases are a match to TRBD1. This CDR3 region has 15 residues. Germline trimming cut 6 bases from V and 7 bases from J; bases unmatched to any gene: 11. Germline-derived CDR1 and CDR2 are LGHDT and YNNKEL (reference sequence). CDR3 DNA: TGTGCCAGCAGTGGAAAAGGGGGCTCGGCTGAAAAACTGTTTTTT. Amino acids: CASSGKGGSAEKLFF.